This TCR beta chain was captured in a study of human T cells and chemical hapten exposure. The CDR3 runs 15 residues. Germline V gene lookup returns CDR1 DFQATT and CDR2 SNEGSKA (reference sequence). Losses at the gene ends were 0 bases for V and 0 bases for J; bases not matched to a gene: 3. One entry per CDR3 protein results from TCRdb running MiXCR on the RACE reads. The table lists some 96,000 distinct CDR3 sequences, roughly a quarter of them singletons. Time point: patch test 3, about 24 weeks after DPC sensitization. Specified treatment: therapeutic diphenylcyclopropenone sensitization with weekly scalp DPC.

The chain joins TRBV20-1 to TRBJ2-3; TRBD2 aligns across 7 bases. Sample: whole blood, taken in connection with sensitization to the hapten diphenylcyclopropenone (DPC). This clonotype was obtained from a man between 40 and 49 years old with alopecia areata. Some clones in this sample may be carry-over from other donors' samples. The CDR3 here is CSARDLAESTDTQYF. CDR3 nucleotides: TGCAGTGCTAGAGATCTAGCGGAGAGCACAGATACGCAGTATTTT.